Listed here are 15 T cell receptor beta chains from one sample, sequenced in a study of blood T cell repertoires in COVID-19. Profiled with immunoSEQ multiplex PCR; TCRdb holds only in-frame clones, not every one. This table has 150,000 to 200,000 clones, around 87% appearing once. The source material was peripheral blood. These TCRs come from a woman between 65 and 79 years old with COVID-19, enrolled during active disease.

V usage is TRBV28 and J usage is TRBJ1-5; D possibly corresponds to TRBD1 (6 bases). CDR1 is MDHEN, CDR2 SYDVKM, per germline. CDR3 length equals 15 residues. The V and J ends lost 5 bases and 3 bases respectively, with 14 bases between them. CDR3 bases: TGTGCCAGCAGTCCCCCGACAGGAGTCAATCAGCCCCAGCATTTT. Translation gives CASSPPTGVNQPQHF.

The chain is built from TRBV3-1 (or the pseudogene TRBV3-2) and TRBJ2-6; D is uncertain. This CDR3 region has 17 residues. The V gene lost 1 base and the J gene lost 0 bases, with 10 bases spanning the gap. Per germline, CDR1 LGHDT and CDR2 YNNKEL (reference sequence). The CDR3 loop is CASSQAGVPSGANVLTF. For the CDR3, the DNA is TGTGCCAGCAGCCAAGCTGGAGTGCCCTCTGGGGCCAACGTCCTGACTTTC.

Of note for this clone: Sequence at one end of the junction differs from germline and may be a read error. The V and J genes are TRBV2 and TRBJ1-1; D might be TRBD1 (6 bases). The CDR3 has 14 amino acids. Germline lookup yields CDR1 SNHLY and CDR2 FYNNEI. DNA of the CDR3: TGTGCAAGCAGGTTCGGACAGCTGAACACTGAAGCTTTCTTT. Translating gives CASRFGQLNTEAFF.

This clone was recorded once. The chain recombines TRBV2 with TRBJ1-1; the D is unclear. The CDR3 contains 13 residues. The V gene lost 4 bases and the J gene lost 5 bases, with 11 bases spanning the gap. Germline V lookup: CDR1 SNHLY, CDR2 FYNNEI. CDR3 amino acids: CASSALRGTEAFF. The CDR3 nucleotides read TGTGCCAGCAGTGCCCTCCGGGGTACTGAAGCTTTCTTT.

The chain couples TRBV7-2 to TRBJ1-2; no firm D call. This CDR3 has 16 amino acids. V was pared by 0 bases and J by 4 bases, with 15 bases between. CDR1 and CDR2 from the germline V gene are SGHTA and FQGNSA. The DNA for the CDR3 is TGTGCCAGCAGCTTAGCTGGGGTGCGGGGAGGCTATGGCTACACCTTC. Translated, it gives CASSLAGVRGGYGYTF.

The chain uses TRBV5-4 and TRBJ2-7; 7 bases are a match to TRBD1. Germline trimming cut 4 bases from V and 2 bases from J; bases unmatched to any gene: 12. CDR3 length: 16 residues. CDR1 is SGHNT and CDR2 is YYREEE in the germline V gene (reference sequence). In nucleotides, the CDR3 is TGTGCCAGCAGCCCAGGCGTCGCTAGGGGGCCCTACGAGCAGTACTTC. Protein: CASSPGVARGPYEQYF.

The rearrangement joins TRBV27 to TRBJ1-2, with TRBD1 matching over 7 bases. This CDR3 region has 16 residues. Germline V gene data show CDR1 as MNHEY and CDR2 as SMNVEV (reference sequence). Trimming removed 5 bases from V and 3 bases from J; junction bases left unmatched: 12. This chain's CDR3 is CASSLPYRGRYYGYTF. CDR3 DNA sequence: TGTGCCAGCAGTCTCCCCTACAGGGGTAGGTACTATGGCTACACCTTC.

This chain joins TRBV25-1 and TRBJ1-1, with 8 bases identical to TRBD1. V was pared by 6 bases and J by 1 base, with 7 bases of the junction left unmatched. There are 15 residues in the CDR3. Per the germline V gene, CDR1 is MGHDK and CDR2 is SYGVNS. The CDR3 coding sequence is TGTGCCAGCAGCGGACAGGGTGGAAGGAACACTGAAGCTTTCTTT. Amino acid sequence: CASSGQGGRNTEAFF.

V gene TRBV27 combines with J gene TRBJ1-1; 9 nucleotides agree with TRBD1. Germline assignment: CDR1 MNHEY and CDR2 SMNVEV (reference sequence). The length of the CDR3 is 13 residues. V lost 10 bases to trimming and J lost 10 bases; unmatched junction nucleotides: 13. CDR3 nucleotide sequence: TGTGCCACGAAATCTACAGGGGGCAGGGGAGCTTTCTTT. Amino acid sequence: CATKSTGGRGAFF.

The genes are TRBV10-3 and TRBJ1-2, with unresolved D. V was cut by 10 bases and J by 4 bases, with 13 bases left in between. CDR1 and CDR2 from the germline V gene are ENHRY and SYGVKD. The CDR3 is made up of 12 amino acids. CDR3 region: CATVTDGYGYTF. The CDR3 DNA reads TGTGCCACGGTGACTGACGGCTATGGCTACACCTTC.

The CDR3: CASSLGRGYSPLHF. The CDR3 DNA reads as TGTGCCAGCAGCTTAGGTAGGGGTTATTCACCCCTCCACTTT. V is TRBV11-2 and J is TRBJ1-6; D is perhaps TRBD1 (5 bases). Trimming took 1 base from V and 8 from J, leaving 9 bases between them. The length of the CDR3 is 14 residues. Germline lookup yields CDR1 SGHAT and CDR2 FQNNGV.

The chain recombines TRBV7-3 with TRBJ2-2, with 8 bases matching TRBD1. The V and J ends lost 5 bases and 5 bases, in that order; junction bases with no gene match: 4. The V gene's germline CDR1 is SGHTA and CDR2 FQGTGA. The CDR3 runs to 14 residues. CDR3 residues: CASSIGQGTGELFF. The CDR3 DNA reads TGTGCCAGCAGCATAGGACAGGGTACCGGGGAGCTGTTTTTT.

The rearrangement links TRBV19 to TRBJ2-5, with D possibly TRBD2 on 5 matching bases. Trimming stripped 0 bases from V and 5 bases from J, with 16 bases between. Germline V CDR1 and CDR2: LNHDA, SQIVND (reference sequence). The CDR3 has 16 residues. The chain's CDR3 is CASSIEPRLGGETQYF. The CDR3 nucleotides read TGTGCCAGTAGTATAGAGCCGCGTCTCGGCGGGGAGACCCAGTACTTC.

In nucleotides, the CDR3 is TGTGCCAGCAGCAAAGCGGGCGGGTTCTATGGCTACACCTTC. It encodes CASSKAGGFYGYTF. The chain combines TRBV21-1 with TRBJ1-2. TRBV21-1 is classified as a pseudogene. This CDR3 has 14 amino acids.

This chain uses TRBV3-1 (or the pseudogene TRBV3-2) with TRBJ1-1; 8 bases are shared with TRBD1. The CDR3 has 17 residues. CDR1 is LGHDT, CDR2 YNNKEL, per germline (reference sequence). The V and J ends lost 3 bases and 0 bases, in that order; junction bases with no gene match: 9. In DNA form, the CDR3 reads TGTGCCAGCAGCCAGCCAAGAAGGACAGGGCTGAACACTGAAGCTTTCTTT. Translation gives CASSQPRRTGLNTEAFF.